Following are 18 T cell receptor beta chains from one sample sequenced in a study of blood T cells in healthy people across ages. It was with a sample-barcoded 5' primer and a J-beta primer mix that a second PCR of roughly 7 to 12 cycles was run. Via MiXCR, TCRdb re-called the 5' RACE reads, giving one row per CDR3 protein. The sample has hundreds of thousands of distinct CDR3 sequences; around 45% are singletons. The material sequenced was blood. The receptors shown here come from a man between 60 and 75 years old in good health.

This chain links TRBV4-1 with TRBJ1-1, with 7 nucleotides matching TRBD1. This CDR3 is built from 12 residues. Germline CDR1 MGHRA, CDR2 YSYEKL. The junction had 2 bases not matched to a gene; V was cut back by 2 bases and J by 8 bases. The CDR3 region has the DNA TGCGCCAGCAGCCAACGGGGACAGGAAGCTTTCTTT. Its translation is CASSQRGQEAFF.

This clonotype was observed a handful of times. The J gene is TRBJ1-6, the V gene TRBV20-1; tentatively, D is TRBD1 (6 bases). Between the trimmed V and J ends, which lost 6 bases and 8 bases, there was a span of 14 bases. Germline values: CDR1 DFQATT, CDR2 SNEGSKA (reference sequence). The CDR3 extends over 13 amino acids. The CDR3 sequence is CSASRGNDSPLHF. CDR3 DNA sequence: TGCAGTGCATCCAGGGGTAATGATTCACCCCTCCACTTT.

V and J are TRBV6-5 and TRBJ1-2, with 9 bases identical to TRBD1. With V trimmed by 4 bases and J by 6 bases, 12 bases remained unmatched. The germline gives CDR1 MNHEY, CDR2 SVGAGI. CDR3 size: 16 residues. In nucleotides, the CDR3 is TGTGCCAGCAGTTCGAACCTACGGGACAGGGTCGATGGCTACACCTTC. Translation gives CASSSNLRDRVDGYTF.

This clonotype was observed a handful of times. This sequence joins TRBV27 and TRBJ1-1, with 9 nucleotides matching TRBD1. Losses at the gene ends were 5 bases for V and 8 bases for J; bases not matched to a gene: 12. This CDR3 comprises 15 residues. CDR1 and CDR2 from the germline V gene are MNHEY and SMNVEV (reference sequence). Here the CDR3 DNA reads TGTGCCAGCAGTCCTCAAACCGGGACAGGGACCGAAGCTTTCTTT. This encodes CASSPQTGTGTEAFF.

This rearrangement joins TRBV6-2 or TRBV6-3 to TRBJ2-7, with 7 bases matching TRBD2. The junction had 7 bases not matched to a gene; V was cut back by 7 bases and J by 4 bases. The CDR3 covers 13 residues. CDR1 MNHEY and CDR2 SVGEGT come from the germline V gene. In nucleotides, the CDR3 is TGTGCCAGCACGCAGCGGGGAGTTTACGAGCAGTACTTC. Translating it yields CASTQRGVYEQYF.

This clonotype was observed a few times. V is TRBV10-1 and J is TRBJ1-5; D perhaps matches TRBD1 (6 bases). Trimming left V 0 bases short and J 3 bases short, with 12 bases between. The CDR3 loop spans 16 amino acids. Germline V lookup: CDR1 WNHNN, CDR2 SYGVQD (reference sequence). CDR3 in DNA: TGCGCCAGCAGTGAGTCGGTAGAGGGACACAATCAGCCCCAGCATTTT. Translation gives CASSESVEGHNQPQHF.

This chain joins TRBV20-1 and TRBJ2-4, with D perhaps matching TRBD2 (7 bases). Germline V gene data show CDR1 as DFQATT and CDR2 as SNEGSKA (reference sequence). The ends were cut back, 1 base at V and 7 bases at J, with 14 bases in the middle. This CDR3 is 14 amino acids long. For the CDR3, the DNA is TGCAGTGCTAGAGCGGGGGGCGCGTTGAACATTCAGTACTTC. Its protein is CSARAGGALNIQYF.

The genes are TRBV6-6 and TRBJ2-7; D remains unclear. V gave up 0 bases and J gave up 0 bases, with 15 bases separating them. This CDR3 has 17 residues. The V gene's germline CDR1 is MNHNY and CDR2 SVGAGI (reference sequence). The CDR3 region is CASSYSKLELLSYEQYF. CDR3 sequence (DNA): TGTGCCAGCAGTTACTCGAAGCTGGAGCTTCTCTCCTACGAGCAGTACTTC.

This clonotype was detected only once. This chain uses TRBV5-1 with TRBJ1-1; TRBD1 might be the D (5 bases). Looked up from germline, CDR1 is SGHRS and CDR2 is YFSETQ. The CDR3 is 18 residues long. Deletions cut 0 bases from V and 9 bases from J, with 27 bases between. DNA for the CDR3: TGCGCCAGCAGCTTGGGGGATTTAATTGGAGGGTCGGGGACTAAAGCTTTCTTT. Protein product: CASSLGDLIGGSGTKAFF.

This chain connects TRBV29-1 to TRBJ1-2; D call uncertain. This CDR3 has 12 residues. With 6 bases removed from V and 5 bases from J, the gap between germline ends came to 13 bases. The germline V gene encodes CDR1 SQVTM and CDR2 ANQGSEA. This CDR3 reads CSVPTASYGYTF. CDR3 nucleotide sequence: TGCAGCGTCCCGACCGCTTCTTATGGCTACACCTTC.

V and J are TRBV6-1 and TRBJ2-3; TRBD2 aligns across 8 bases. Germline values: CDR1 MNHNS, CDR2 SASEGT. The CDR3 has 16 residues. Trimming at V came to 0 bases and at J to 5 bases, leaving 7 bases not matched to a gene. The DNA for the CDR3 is TGTGCCAGCAGTGAAGCGTCCGGACTAGCTGTAGATACGCAGTATTTT. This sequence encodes CASSEASGLAVDTQYF.

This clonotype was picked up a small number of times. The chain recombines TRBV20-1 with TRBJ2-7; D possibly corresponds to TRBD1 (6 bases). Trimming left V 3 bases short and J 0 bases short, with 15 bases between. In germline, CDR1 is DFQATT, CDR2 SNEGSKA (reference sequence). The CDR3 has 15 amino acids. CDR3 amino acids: CSARGFGQSSYEQYF. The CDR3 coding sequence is TGCAGTGCTAGGGGTTTTGGACAGAGCTCCTACGAGCAGTACTTC.

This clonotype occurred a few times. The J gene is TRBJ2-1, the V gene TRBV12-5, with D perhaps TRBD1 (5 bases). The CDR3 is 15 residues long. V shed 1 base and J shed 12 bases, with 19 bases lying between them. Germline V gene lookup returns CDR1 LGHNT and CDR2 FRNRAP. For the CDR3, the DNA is TGTGCTAGTGGTTTGGGGACATCGATCACAGATACGCAGTTCTTC. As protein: CASGLGTSITDTQFF.

CDR3 residues: CASSQTGGHNEQFF. DNA of the CDR3: TGCGCCAGCAGCCAGACAGGGGGCCATAATGAGCAGTTCTTC. The chain joins TRBV5-1 to TRBJ2-1, with 10 bases that match TRBD1. V was clipped by 4 bases and J by 7 bases; unmatched bases: 5. The CDR3 is 14 residues long. CDR1 is SGHRS, CDR2 YFSETQ, per germline.

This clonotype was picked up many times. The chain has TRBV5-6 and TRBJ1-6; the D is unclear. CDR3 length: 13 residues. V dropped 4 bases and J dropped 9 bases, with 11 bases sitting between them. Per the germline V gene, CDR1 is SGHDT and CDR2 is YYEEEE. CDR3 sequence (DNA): TGTGCCAGCAGCGTGTCGACAACTTCACCCCTCCACTTT. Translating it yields CASSVSTTSPLHF.

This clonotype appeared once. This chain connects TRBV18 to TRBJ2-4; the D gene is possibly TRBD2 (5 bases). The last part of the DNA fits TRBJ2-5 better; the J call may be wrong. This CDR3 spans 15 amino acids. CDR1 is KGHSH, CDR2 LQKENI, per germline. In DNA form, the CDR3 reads TGTGCCAGCTCTACCCTCTTAGGGAGTTTGGAGACCCAGTACTTC. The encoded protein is CASSTLLGSLETQYF.

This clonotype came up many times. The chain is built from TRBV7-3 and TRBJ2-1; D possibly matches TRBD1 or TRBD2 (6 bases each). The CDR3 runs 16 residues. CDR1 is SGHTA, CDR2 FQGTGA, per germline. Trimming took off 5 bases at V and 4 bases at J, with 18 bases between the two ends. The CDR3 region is CASSPTGQGRYNEQFF. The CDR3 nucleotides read TGTGCCAGCAGCCCTACAGGGCAGGGGAGGTACAATGAGCAGTTCTTC.

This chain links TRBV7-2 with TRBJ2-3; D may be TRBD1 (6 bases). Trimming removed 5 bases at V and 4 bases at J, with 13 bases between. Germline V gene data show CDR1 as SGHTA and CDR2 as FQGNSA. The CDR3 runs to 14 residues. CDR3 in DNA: TGTGCCAGCAGCCCAATGGGGGCAGCAGATACGCAGTATTTT. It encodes CASSPMGAADTQYF.